This TCR beta chain was recorded in a study of T cell changes during pregnancy in multiple sclerosis. Profiling relied on immunoSEQ multiplex PCR, and the TCRdb table lists in-frame clones only, not all of them. Of tens of thousands of clones in the sample, just under 95% were seen once. Trimming took off 6 bases at V and 8 bases at J, with 13 bases between the two ends. The germline CDR1 and CDR2 sequences are SNHLY and FYNNEI. CDR3 length equals 12 residues. The chain uses TRBV2 and TRBJ1-2, with D tentatively TRBD1 (6 bases). This clonotype was sampled from a female donor in good health, enrolled as a control in a pregnancy study. The source was peripheral blood, collected in the second trimester of pregnancy. DNA of the CDR3: TGTGCCAGCAGAGGGAACAGGGTCGGCTACACCTTC. This translates into CASRGNRVGYTF.